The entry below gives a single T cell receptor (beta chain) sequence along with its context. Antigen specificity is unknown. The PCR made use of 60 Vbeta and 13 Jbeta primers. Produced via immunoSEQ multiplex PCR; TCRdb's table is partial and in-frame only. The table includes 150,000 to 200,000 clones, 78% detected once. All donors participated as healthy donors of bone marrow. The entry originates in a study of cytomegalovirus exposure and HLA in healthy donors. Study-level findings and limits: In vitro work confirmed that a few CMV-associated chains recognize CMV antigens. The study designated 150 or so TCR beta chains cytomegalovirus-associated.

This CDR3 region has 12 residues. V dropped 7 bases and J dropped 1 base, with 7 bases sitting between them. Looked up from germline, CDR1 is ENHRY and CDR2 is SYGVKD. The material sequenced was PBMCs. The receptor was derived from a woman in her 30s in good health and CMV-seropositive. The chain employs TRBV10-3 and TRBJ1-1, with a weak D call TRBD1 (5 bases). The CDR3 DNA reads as TGTGCCATCAAAGGACAGAACACTGAAGCTTTCTTT. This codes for CAIKGQNTEAFF.